Following are 14 T cell receptor beta chains from one sample sequenced in a study of blood T cell repertoires in COVID-19. Assay used: immunoSEQ multiplex PCR; TCRdb lists only in-frame clones, some missing. The sample contains 150,000 to 200,000 clones, about 88% of which appear only once. The sequenced material came from peripheral blood. These receptor sequences come from a man in his forties with active or convalescent COVID-19.

This chain links TRBV12-3 or TRBV12-4 with TRBJ2-2; D is unclear. The CDR3 runs to 11 residues. The germline V and J ends were trimmed by 7 bases and 4 bases, with 4 bases remaining between them. The CDR3 reads CASTVTGELFF. The CDR3 region has the DNA TGTGCCAGCACGGTCACCGGGGAGCTGTTTTTT.

V usage is TRBV5-4 and J usage is TRBJ1-1; perhaps TRBD1 as D (6 bases). The V end was cut by 1 base, the J end by 0 bases, with 7 bases between. Germline CDR1 and CDR2: SGHNT and YYREEE (reference sequence). The CDR3 runs to 14 residues. The CDR3 DNA reads TGTGCCAGCAGCTTGACAGGGTTGAACACTGAAGCTTTCTTT. Encoded protein: CASSLTGLNTEAFF. The whole variable domain, remainder taken from reference TRBV5-4 and TRBJ1-1, is ETGVTQSPTHLIKTRGQQVTLRCSSQSGHNTVSWYQQALGQGPQFIFQYYREEENGRGNFPPRFSGLQFPNYSSELNVNALELDDSALYLCASSLTGLNTEAFFGQGTRLTVV.

This clone was counted a single time. V is TRBV5-6 and J is TRBJ1-1, with 7 bases lining up with TRBD1. This CDR3 is built from 14 residues. J gave up 5 bases and V 6 bases, and 10 bases lay outside the gene matches. Per the germline V gene, CDR1 is SGHDT and CDR2 is YYEEEE. The CDR3 bases are TGTGCCAGCAAAATTGGGGACAGAAGGACTGAAGCTTTCTTT. Its protein is CASKIGDRRTEAFF.

The V gene is TRBV9, the J gene TRBJ1-4, with 7 bases fitting TRBD1. Germline loops: CDR1 SGDLS, CDR2 YYNGEE. This CDR3 is built from 16 residues. With 3 bases clipped from V and 8 bases from J, the junction kept 13 bases outside the gene matches. Written as DNA, the CDR3 is TGTGCCAGCAGCGGATTTCCAGGACAGGCCGGGGAAAAACTGTTTTTT. Protein product: CASSGFPGQAGEKLFF.

The chain links TRBV18 to TRBJ2-2; 15 bases match TRBD2. V shed 1 base and J 0 bases; nucleotides not matched to a gene: 3. CDR1 is KGHSH, CDR2 LQKENI, per germline. This CDR3 is built from 19 residues. The CDR3 loop reads CASSPLGLAGGANTGELFF. CDR3 nucleotides: TGTGCCAGCTCACCACTGGGACTAGCGGGGGGCGCGAACACCGGGGAGCTGTTTTTT.

The chain recombines TRBV6-5 with TRBJ2-1; 10 bases are a match to TRBD2. The ends lost 5 bases at V and 3 bases at J; junction bases unmatched: 4. Germline CDR1 reads MNHEY; CDR2 reads SVGAGI. The CDR3 extends over 15 amino acids. CDR3 coding DNA: TGTGCCAGCAGTATAGCGGGGGGCCACTACAATGAGCAGTTCTTC. Its protein is CASSIAGGHYNEQFF.

To note about this clone: The sample carries other DNA sequences with the same CDR3. The chain carries TRBV19 and TRBJ1-1; unclear D gene. With 1 base removed from V and 1 base from J, the gap between germline ends came to 7 bases. Germline V lookup: CDR1 LNHDA, CDR2 SQIVND (reference sequence). The CDR3 consists of 14 residues. The CDR3 is CASSIGEGNTEAFF. In DNA form, the CDR3 reads TGTGCCAGTAGTATAGGAGAGGGGAACACTGAAGCTTTCTTT. The full variable domain, rest sourced from reference TRBV19 and TRBJ1-1, is DGGITQSPKYLFRKEGQNVTLSCEQNLNHDAMYWYRQDPGQGLRLIYYSQIVNDFQKGDIAEGYSVSREKKESFPLTVTSAQKNPTAFYLCASSIGEGNTEAFFGQGTRLTVV.

The chain uses TRBV5-1 and TRBJ2-7; 9 nucleotides agree with TRBD1. The length of the CDR3 is 16 residues. Germline assignment: CDR1 SGHRS and CDR2 YFSETQ. The V and J ends lost 4 bases and 2 bases, in that order; junction bases with no gene match: 10. CDR3 in DNA: TGCGCCAGCAGCCTTGACCCCGGGACAGGGACCTACGAGCAGTACTTC. It encodes CASSLDPGTGTYEQYF.

The chain has TRBV4-1 and TRBJ2-5; 9 nucleotides agree with TRBD2. The CDR3 has 16 amino acids. Trimming took 0 bases from V and 4 from J; bases not matched to a gene: 6. The germline V gene encodes CDR1 MGHRA and CDR2 YSYEKL. The CDR3 loop is CASSQDLAGGGETQYF. The CDR3 DNA reads as TGCGCCAGCAGCCAAGATCTGGCGGGGGGGGGAGAGACCCAGTACTTC.

With regard to this clone: Other DNA sequences in this specimen translate into the identical CDR3. The chain's CDR3 is CASSPPSVNTEAFF. CDR3 bases: TGTGCCAGCTCACCACCAAGCGTTAACACTGAAGCTTTCTTT. The chain recombines TRBV18 with TRBJ1-1; D uncertain. V was pared by 0 bases and J by 2 bases, with 7 bases between. CDR1 KGHSH and CDR2 LQKENI come from the germline V gene. This CDR3 contains 14 residues.

This chain connects TRBV10-3 to TRBJ1-1; no clear D gene. The CDR3 consists of 14 residues. Between the trimmed V and J ends, which lost 7 bases and 0 bases, there was a span of 12 bases. From germline, CDR1 is ENHRY and CDR2 SYGVKD. CDR3: CAITEGQMNTEAFF. CDR3 nucleotide sequence: TGTGCCATCACGGAGGGCCAAATGAACACTGAAGCTTTCTTT.

The V gene is TRBV19, the J gene TRBJ2-3; D unresolved. This CDR3 region has 16 residues. Trimming pared 5 bases from V and 2 bases from J, leaving 17 bases between. Germline CDR1 reads LNHDA; CDR2 reads SQIVND (reference sequence). DNA for the CDR3: TGTGCCAGTAGTCCCCGGGTAGCTTTGATCACAGATACGCAGTATTTT. The encoded protein is CASSPRVALITDTQYF.

V usage is TRBV6-5 and J usage is TRBJ1-2; D may be TRBD1 (5 bases). The CDR3 runs 13 residues. CDR1 is MNHEY, CDR2 SVGAGI, per germline. Between the trimmed V and J ends, which lost 6 bases and 4 bases, there was a span of 12 bases. The CDR3 DNA reads as TGTGCCAGCAGCTTTAGACAGTCCTATGGCTACACCTTC. As protein: CASSFRQSYGYTF.

The J gene is TRBJ2-2, the V gene TRBV21-1; TRBD2 is the table's D call and was not checked against the DNA. TRBV21-1 is a known pseudogene. This CDR3 contains 18 residues. DNA of the CDR3: TGTGCCAGCAGCAAATTGTTAGCGGGAGGTGTTGGGGGCGGGGAGCTGTTTTTT. Its translation: CASSKLLAGGVGGGELFF.